The TCR beta chain under discussion was sequenced for a study of a mutant IDH1 vaccine in newly diagnosed glioma. On the study more broadly: Following radiotherapy alone, or alongside temozolomide cycles, vaccination was started after an interval of 4-6 weeks. Visit V12 was scheduled at week 35 and visit V13 at week 47.

Time point: week 47, end of study. Topical imiquimod was applied with each vaccine dose, which held 300 ug of mutant IDH1 20-mer peptide. The study gave patients eight vaccinations in weeks 1, 3, 5, 7, 11, 15, 19, 23. New WHO grade 3 or 4 astrocytomas that were IDH1-mutant and ATRX-lost occurred in the donors. Profiling relied on immunoSEQ multiplex PCR, and the TCRdb table lists in-frame clones only, not all of them. The sample records approximately 56,000 clones, less than 75% being singletons. A word on this clone: Antigen specificity is unknown.

The CDR3 has 14 residues. Germline loops: CDR1 MNHNY, CDR2 SVGAGI (reference sequence). V gave up 2 bases and J gave up 5 bases, with 9 bases separating them. This chain connects TRBV6-6 to TRBJ1-4; no clear D gene. This clonotype originated in a man between 40 and 49 years old with glioma. Some clones in this sample may be carry-over from other donors' samples. Source: peripheral blood mononuclear cells (PBMCs), taken from a glioma patient whose treatment included an IDH1 peptide vaccine. Written as DNA, the CDR3 is TGTGCCAGCAGTTACCAACGGAAAAATGAAAAACTGTTTTTT. Translation gives CASSYQRKNEKLFF.